There are a few counts of the clone carrying this T cell receptor (beta chain). What it binds is not known. These data originate in a study of cytomegalovirus exposure and HLA in healthy donors. Study-wide results and limits: Over 150 TCR beta chains were listed as cytomegalovirus-associated.

The PCR had 60 Vbeta and 13 Jbeta primers. Original processing methods: Roughly 11 million shared chains were among the approximately 76 million unique TCR beta chains that a later analysis counted. Libraries were prepared by immunoSEQ multiplex PCR; TCRdb keeps only in-frame clonotypes and omits some of them. V and J calls and clone size are those listed in that table; D and trimming were worked out from the DNA. The sample carries fewer than 200,000 clones, less than 85% recorded once. After removal of 0 bases from V and 5 bases from J, the junction contained 8 bases not matched to a gene. The CDR3 runs to 17 residues. Germline CDR1 is MGHRA and CDR2 is YSYEKL.

This receptor was obtained from a boy under 18 in good health and CMV-seronegative. This chain connects TRBV4-1 to TRBJ1-1; 11 bases match TRBD1. The sequenced sample consisted of PBMCs. The CDR3 protein is CASSQDFPGQGGTEAFF. Written as DNA, the CDR3 is TGCGCCAGCAGCCAAGATTTTCCGGGACAGGGGGGGACTGAAGCTTTCTTT.